This T cell receptor beta chain comes out of a study of blood T cell repertoires in COVID-19. The CDR3 runs to 14 residues. V was trimmed by 6 bases and J by 0 bases, leaving 11 bases between them. The V gene's germline CDR1 is MNHEY and CDR2 SVGAGI. TCRdb's copy holds only in-frame clones and misses some; the assay was immunoSEQ multiplex PCR. Among approximately 170,000 clones listed, about 86% were seen once. The rearrangement uses TRBV6-5 and TRBJ1-2; D possibly corresponds to TRBD1 (5 bases). Sequencing used PBMCs or T cells enriched from blood (not recorded which). The origin of this receptor is a woman between 50 and 59 years old in a cohort exposed to, infected with or recovered from COVID-19 (not recorded which). CDR3 loop: CASSLQGANYGYTF. In nucleotides, the CDR3 is TGTGCCAGCAGCCTCCAGGGTGCTAACTATGGCTACACCTTC.